The 30 T cell receptor beta chains below come from one sample, sequenced in a study of control samples from healthy donors and cancer patients. The repertoire was sequenced with immunoSEQ multiplex PCR; TCRdb's copy has only in-frame clones and lacks some. The repertoire consists of fewer than 100,000 clones, with roughly four fifths occurring once and the leading ten covering around 10%. The sample taken for sequencing was blood. The receptors derive from a woman in her sixties in good health.

This clone turned up a few times. This sequence joins TRBV7-2 and TRBJ1-2; D might be TRBD1 (5 bases). The germline V gene has CDR1 SGHTA and CDR2 FQGNSA. This CDR3 region has 15 residues. V lost 5 bases and J 7 bases, leaving 20 bases between the germline ends. CDR3 loop: CASSLGGNPQSGYTF. For the CDR3, the DNA is TGTGCCAGCAGCCTCGGGGGGAACCCGCAGTCTGGCTACACCTTC.

J is TRBJ1-4 and V is TRBV7-6; unclear D gene. The germline V gene has CDR1 SGHVS and CDR2 FNYEAQ. Trimming left V 1 base short and J 11 bases short, with 11 bases between. The CDR3 loop spans 13 amino acids. CDR3 in DNA: TGTGCCAGCAGCTTAGAGATGCCGGGGAAACTGTTTTTT. The encoded protein is CASSLEMPGKLFF.

This clone was detected once. The rearrangement joins TRBV3-1 (or the pseudogene TRBV3-2) to TRBJ2-1; D is perhaps TRBD2 (5 bases). The ends were cut back, 1 base at V and 8 bases at J, with 15 bases in the middle. The CDR3 covers 15 residues. From germline, CDR1 is LGHDT and CDR2 YNNKEL (reference sequence). The CDR3 bases are TGTGCCAGCAGCCAAGGGTACCCCCCCGGGGATGAGCAGTTCTTC. Translating it yields CASSQGYPPGDEQFF.

The chain recombines TRBV11-2 with TRBJ2-5; perhaps TRBD2 as D (6 bases). Looked up from germline, CDR1 is SGHAT and CDR2 is FQNNGV. V was pared by 5 bases and J by 2 bases, with 18 bases between. The CDR3 contains 16 residues. CDR3 nucleotide sequence: TGTGCCAGCAGCCCGCGCGAGTTTGGAGGGCAAGAGACCCAGTACTTC. Protein product: CASSPREFGGQETQYF.

This chain uses TRBV5-8 with TRBJ2-3; D possibly corresponds to TRBD2 (5 bases). The CDR3 is 16 amino acids. The V end lost 0 bases, the J end lost 6 bases, and 17 bases lay between the germline ends. The V gene's germline CDR1 is SGHTS and CDR2 YDEGEE. This CDR3 is CASSLGSGVRLDTQYF. The CDR3, as DNA: TGTGCCAGCAGCTTGGGGTCCGGGGTGCGGCTGGATACGCAGTATTTT.

The chain links TRBV27 to TRBJ1-5; no clear D. The V gene's germline CDR1 is MNHEY and CDR2 SMNVEV (reference sequence). Trimming left V 0 bases short and J 6 bases short, with 12 bases between. The CDR3 runs 15 residues. The CDR3 DNA sequence: TGTGCCAGCAGTTTATCGTTAACGACGGGTCAGCCCCAGCATTTT. Translating gives CASSLSLTTGQPQHF.

The V gene is TRBV19, the J gene TRBJ2-5, with 12 bases lining up with TRBD2. Trimming removed 5 bases from V and 3 bases from J; junction bases left unmatched: 4. The CDR3 loop spans 15 amino acids. Germline V gives CDR1 LNHDA, CDR2 SQIVND (reference sequence). CDR3 nucleotide sequence: TGTGCCAGTAGTTCCCGGACTAGCGGGGAAGAGACCCAGTACTTC. Amino acid sequence: CASSSRTSGEETQYF.

The chain couples TRBV18 to TRBJ1-5; D unresolved. The length of the CDR3 is 14 residues. Per germline, CDR1 KGHSH and CDR2 LQKENI. V was clipped by 3 bases and J by 3 bases, with 9 bases between them. DNA of the CDR3: TGTGCCAGCTCACCTGGACCGACCAATCAGCCCCAGCATTTT. Protein: CASSPGPTNQPQHF. Looking up the rest from reference TRBV18 and TRBJ1-5 gives the full variable domain: NAGVMQNPRHLVRRRGQEARLRCSPMKGHSHVYWYRQLPEEGLKFMVYLQKENIIDESGMPKERFSAEFPKEGPSILRIQQVVRGDSAAYFCASSPGPTNQPQHFGDGTRLSIL.

This clone came up a few times. J is TRBJ1-1 and V is TRBV4-3, with D perhaps TRBD1 (6 bases). Trimming left V 1 base short and J 8 bases short, with 14 bases between. The CDR3 contains 14 residues. Germline V gene lookup returns CDR1 LGHNA and CDR2 YSLEER. CDR3 sequence reads: CASSQGEGTGEAFF. The CDR3 coding sequence is TGCGCCAGCAGCCAAGGGGAAGGAACAGGGGAAGCTTTCTTT.

V and J are TRBV10-3 and TRBJ1-1; D may be TRBD1 (6 bases). This CDR3 comprises 15 residues. Germline V lookup: CDR1 ENHRY, CDR2 SYGVKD. Trimming took 3 bases from V and 11 from J, leaving 22 bases between them. CDR3 sequence: CAISDRGAQRGDAFF. For the CDR3, the DNA is TGTGCCATCAGTGATCGGGGGGCCCAAAGGGGGGACGCTTTCTTT.

The chain carries TRBV6-5 and TRBJ1-1, with D possibly TRBD1 on 5 matching bases. From germline, CDR1 is MNHEY and CDR2 SVGAGI. The V and J ends lost 6 bases and 0 bases respectively, with 14 bases between them. The CDR3 covers 15 residues. CDR3: CASRHHEGMNTEAFF. In DNA form, the CDR3 reads TGTGCCAGCAGACACCACGAGGGGATGAACACTGAAGCTTTCTTT.

V and J are TRBV27 and TRBJ1-2; no definite D call. Trimming shortened V by 3 bases and J by 7 bases, and 9 bases separated the two germline ends. The CDR3 spans 12 residues. Per germline, CDR1 MNHEY and CDR2 SMNVEV (reference sequence). The CDR3 nucleotides are TGTGCCAGCAGTTTTGGTTCCGGTGGCTACACCTTC. Translation gives CASSFGSGGYTF.

The rearrangement links TRBV11-2 to TRBJ1-2; the D gene is possibly TRBD1 (5 bases). Trimming pared 7 bases from V and 0 bases from J, leaving 21 bases between. The germline V gene has CDR1 SGHAT and CDR2 FQNNGV. The CDR3 consists of 17 residues. The CDR3 DNA reads as TGTGCCAGCACCCCAAGACAGAAATCCTATACTAACTATGGCTACACCTTC. This sequence encodes CASTPRQKSYTNYGYTF.

This clone was counted only a few times. The rearrangement uses TRBV2 and TRBJ1-2, with TRBD1 identical over 9 bases. The V gene end was trimmed by 9 bases and the J gene end by 8 bases; junction bases not matched to a gene: 16. Germline assignment: CDR1 SNHLY and CDR2 FYNNEI. There are 15 residues in the CDR3. CDR3 bases: TGTGCCAGTATACGACAGGGGGTCGGGGGAGCAGGCTACACCTTC. Amino acids: CASIRQGVGGAGYTF.

This chain joins TRBV29-1 and TRBJ1-1; 8 bases align to TRBD1. The CDR3 length is 11 residues. The V gene end was trimmed by 6 bases and the J gene end by 4 bases; junction bases not matched to a gene: 1. Germline loops: CDR1 SQVTM, CDR2 ANQGSEA. CDR3 DNA: TGCAGCGTCGACAGGGGCACTGAAGCTTTCTTT. Its protein product is CSVDRGTEAFF.

This clone has just one count. CDR3 residues: CASSFNSGTGRSPLHF. CDR3 nucleotide sequence: TGTGCCAGCAGTTTCAATTCCGGGACAGGGCGGTCACCCCTCCACTTT. The chain has TRBV28 and TRBJ1-6, with TRBD1 matching 9 bases. J gave up 10 bases and V 3 bases, and 10 bases lay outside the gene matches. Germline-derived CDR1 and CDR2 are MDHEN and SYDVKM. The CDR3 length is 16 residues.

J is TRBJ2-3 and V is TRBV18, with 10 bases that match TRBD1. V gave up 0 bases and J gave up 3 bases; unmatched junction bases: 3. Germline CDR1 and CDR2: KGHSH and LQKENI. The CDR3 is 16 residues long. The CDR3 loop reads CASSPPGTGATDTQYF. Written as DNA, the CDR3 is TGTGCCAGCTCACCACCTGGGACAGGGGCAACAGATACGCAGTATTTT.

V is TRBV25-1 and J is TRBJ2-1; 7 bases are shared with TRBD2. Losses at the gene ends were 8 bases for V and 7 bases for J; bases not matched to a gene: 14. The CDR3 is 15 amino acids. Germline V gene data show CDR1 as MGHDK and CDR2 as SYGVNS. The CDR3 spells CASGAFRDGGNEQFF. The CDR3 region has the DNA TGTGCCAGCGGGGCCTTCCGGGACGGGGGGAATGAGCAGTTCTTC.

This chain links TRBV2 with TRBJ2-1; 12 bases fit TRBD2. CDR3 length equals 15 residues. Germline CDR1 SNHLY, CDR2 FYNNEI. The V gene end was trimmed by 10 bases and the J gene end by 5 bases; junction bases not matched to a gene: 9. CDR3 region: CATTGRTSGDNEQFF. As DNA, the CDR3 is TGTGCCACTACAGGGCGGACTAGCGGGGACAATGAGCAGTTCTTC.

The J gene is TRBJ2-2, the V gene TRBV2, with unresolved D. This CDR3 spans 15 amino acids. The ends were cut back, 2 bases at V and 5 bases at J, with 12 bases in the middle. Germline V CDR1 and CDR2: SNHLY, FYNNEI. This CDR3 reads CASSENTASTGELFF. The DNA of the CDR3 is TGTGCCAGCAGTGAAAATACAGCGAGTACCGGGGAGCTGTTTTTT.

The chain joins TRBV3-1 (or the pseudogene TRBV3-2) to TRBJ1-3, with D hard to call. The CDR3 is made up of 13 amino acids. V was cut by 2 bases and J by 4 bases, with 6 bases left in between. Germline V gene data show CDR1 as LGHDT and CDR2 as YNNKEL (reference sequence). In nucleotides, the CDR3 is TGTGCCAGCAGCCAATCTGTGGGAAACACCATATATTTT. Translated: CASSQSVGNTIYF.

This clone appeared a single time. The rearrangement joins TRBV14 to TRBJ2-7; unclear D gene. Germline V gene lookup returns CDR1 SGHDN and CDR2 FVKESK. The germline V and J ends were trimmed by 4 bases and 0 bases, with 10 bases remaining between them. This CDR3 is built from 14 residues. CDR3 DNA: TGTGCCAGCAGCCCACAGAGCCTCTCCTACGAGCAGTACTTC. This sequence encodes CASSPQSLSYEQYF.

The V call is TRBV12-3 or TRBV12-4, the J call TRBJ2-2; unclear D gene. This CDR3 spans 13 amino acids. V lost 5 bases to trimming and J lost 5 bases, with 9 bases between them. CDR3 nucleotide sequence: TGTGCCAGCAGTCCCCCGGGTACCGGGGAGCTGTTTTTT. Translated: CASSPPGTGELFF.

The V call is TRBV6-2 or TRBV6-3, the J call TRBJ2-7; 8 bases match TRBD2. Trimming took 5 bases from V and 3 from J; bases not matched to a gene: 9. Germline lookup yields CDR1 MNHEY and CDR2 SVGEGT. The CDR3 is 15 residues long. CDR3 in amino acids: CASSVPGGAHYEQYF. In DNA form, the CDR3 reads TGTGCCAGCAGTGTGCCGGGGGGGGCCCACTACGAGCAGTACTTC.

This clone has just a few counts. The V call is TRBV5-5, the J call TRBJ2-1, with 8 bases lining up with TRBD1. The germline gives CDR1 SGHKS, CDR2 YYEKEE (reference sequence). V was pared by 2 bases and J by 7 bases, with 8 bases of the junction left unmatched. The CDR3 runs 15 residues. This CDR3 reads CASSLEAGGWNEQFF. The CDR3 DNA follows: TGTGCCAGCAGCTTAGAGGCAGGGGGCTGGAATGAGCAGTTCTTC.

This chain joins TRBV6-2 or TRBV6-3 and TRBJ2-2, with D perhaps TRBD2 (5 bases). Germline CDR1 and CDR2: MNHEY and SVGEGT. The V gene lost 6 bases and the J gene lost 4 bases, with 15 bases spanning the gap. This CDR3 region has 15 residues. CDR3: CASSPVLGGTGELFF. The CDR3 nucleotides read TGTGCCAGCAGCCCTGTCCTCGGAGGCACCGGGGAGCTGTTTTTT.

J is TRBJ2-5 and V is TRBV9; 14 bases agree with TRBD2. Germline loops: CDR1 SGDLS, CDR2 YYNGEE. With 3 bases clipped from V and 1 base from J, the junction kept 2 bases outside the gene matches. The CDR3 sequence is 16 residues long. The chain's CDR3 is CASSETSGGAQETQYF. The CDR3 DNA reads as TGTGCCAGCAGCGAGACTAGCGGGGGGGCCCAAGAGACCCAGTACTTC.

The V call is TRBV11-3, the J call TRBJ2-6, with D tentatively TRBD2 (5 bases). The CDR3 extends over 16 amino acids. CDR1 SGHNT and CDR2 YENEEA come from the germline V gene. The V end lost 1 base, the J end lost 0 bases, and 7 bases lay between the germline ends. The CDR3 DNA reads TGTGCCAGCAGCTTAGGGAGGTTCTCTGGGGCCAACGTCCTGACTTTC. Its translation: CASSLGRFSGANVLTF.

The sample holds one count of this clone. The chain uses TRBV19 and TRBJ1-5; a weak D match, TRBD1 (5 bases). The CDR3 is 15 residues long. The V gene's germline CDR1 is LNHDA and CDR2 SQIVND (reference sequence). With 2 bases removed from V and 6 bases from J, the gap between germline ends came to 14 bases. The DNA of the CDR3 is TGTGCCAGTAGTATAACGCTACAGGAAACTCAGCCCCAGCATTTT. Translated, it gives CASSITLQETQPQHF.

V usage is TRBV7-9 and J usage is TRBJ2-7; 8 bases map to TRBD1. This CDR3 has 14 residues. V lost 5 bases and J lost 2; bases outside the gene matches: 5. Looked up from germline, CDR1 is SEHNR and CDR2 is FQNEAQ (reference sequence). The CDR3 nucleotides are TGTGCCAGCAGCCCGACAGGGGTCCCCTACGAGCAGTACTTC. It codes for CASSPTGVPYEQYF.